The source of this TCR beta chain is a study of control samples from healthy donors and cancer patients. Germline lookup yields CDR1 MNHNS and CDR2 SASEGT. The CDR3 consists of 14 residues. Trimming pared 2 bases from V and 4 bases from J, leaving 11 bases between. Produced via immunoSEQ multiplex PCR; TCRdb's table is partial and in-frame only. The sample includes 350,000 to 450,000 clones, about 93% seen only once; the top ten take around 6.8%. The J gene is TRBJ1-1, the V gene TRBV6-1, with D perhaps matching TRBD1 (5 bases). The sequencing sample was made of PBMCs. This receptor was identified in a man in his forties or fifties with head and neck cancer. The CDR3 nucleotides are TGTGCCAGCAGTGAATACCAGGGTCCCACTGAAGCTTTCTTT. This codes for CASSEYQGPTEAFF.